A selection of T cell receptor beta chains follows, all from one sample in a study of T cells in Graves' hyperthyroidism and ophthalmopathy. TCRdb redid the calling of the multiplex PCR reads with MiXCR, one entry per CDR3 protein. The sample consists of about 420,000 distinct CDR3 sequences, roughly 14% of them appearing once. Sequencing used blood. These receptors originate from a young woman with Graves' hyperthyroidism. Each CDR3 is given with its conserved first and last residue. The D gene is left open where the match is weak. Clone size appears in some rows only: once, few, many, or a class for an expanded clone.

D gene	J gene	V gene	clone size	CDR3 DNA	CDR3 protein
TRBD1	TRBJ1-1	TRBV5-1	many	TGCGCCAGCAGCTTTTCACCGGGACAGGGAACATCATTCACTGAAGCTTTCTTT	CASSFSPGQGTSFTEAFF
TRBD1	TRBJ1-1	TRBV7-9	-	TGTGCCAGCAGCTCCGGGACAGGGGGCACGAACACTGAAGCTTTCTTT	CASSSGTGGTNTEAFF
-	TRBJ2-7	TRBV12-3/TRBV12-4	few	TGTGCCAGCAGGGGAAGGAGCTCGGGCGAGCAGTACTTC	CASRGRSSGEQYF
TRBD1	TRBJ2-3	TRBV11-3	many	TGTGCCAGCAGCATAACAGGGGGCAGCACAGATACGCAGTATTTT	CASSITGGSTDTQYF
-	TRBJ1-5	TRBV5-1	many	TGCGCCAGCAGCCCTGGGGCGGGTCTTAGCAATCAGCCCCAGCATTTT	CASSPGAGLSNQPQHF
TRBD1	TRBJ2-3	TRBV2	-	TGTGCCAGCAGCACCTGGACAGGGGTCACAGATACGCAGTATTTT	CASSTWTGVTDTQYF
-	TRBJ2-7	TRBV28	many	TGTGCCAGCAGTCGGTTGGTTGGGATCCACGAGCAGTACTTC	CASSRLVGIHEQYF
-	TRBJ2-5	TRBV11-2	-	TGTGCCAGCAGCTCTCCCAGTAGGGAGACCCAGTACTTC	CASSSPSRETQYF
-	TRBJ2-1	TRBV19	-	TGTGCCAGTAGTATGCAGGGGCCATCTTACAATGAGCAGTTCTTC	CASSMQGPSYNEQFF
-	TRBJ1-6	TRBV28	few	TGTGCCAGCGGGTTTCGGGGGGAATCACCCCTCCACTTT	CASGFRGESPLHF
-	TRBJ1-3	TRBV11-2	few	TGTGCCAGCAGCTTACTCCAGGGACTTGTTGGAAACACCATATATTTT	CASSLLQGLVGNTIYF
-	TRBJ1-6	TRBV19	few	TGTGCCACCCCGTGGGGGGCGGGGAATTCACCCCTCCACTTT	CATPWGAGNSPLHF
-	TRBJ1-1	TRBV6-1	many	TGTGCCAGCAGTTTAGGGGGGCCGGTAGGAACTGAAGCTTTCTTT	CASSLGGPVGTEAFF
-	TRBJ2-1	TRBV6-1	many	TGTGCCGGCAGGACACGGGGTTACAATGAGCAGTTCTTC	CAGRTRGYNEQFF
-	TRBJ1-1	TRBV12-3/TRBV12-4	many	TGTGCCAGCAGTTGGACACTTCCTAACACTGAAGCTTTCTTT	CASSWTLPNTEAFF
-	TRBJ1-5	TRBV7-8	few	TGTGCCAGCAGCTTAGGGGACCATAGCAATCAGCCCCAGCATTTT	CASSLGDHSNQPQHF
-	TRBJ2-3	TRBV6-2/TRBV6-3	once	TGTGCCAGCAGTCACCGGGCCTCCCCAGATACGCAGTATTTT	CASSHRASPDTQYF
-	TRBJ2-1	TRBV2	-	TGTGCCAGCAGTGACAGTTGGGGGAGCTCCTACAATGGGCAGTTCTTC	CASSDSWGSSYNGQFF
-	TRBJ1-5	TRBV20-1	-	TGCAGTGCTAGAGATGGTGCCAGGGCGGAGGATCAGCCCCAGCATTTT	CSARDGARAEDQPQHF
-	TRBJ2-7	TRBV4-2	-	TGTGCCAGCAGCCAAGGTTTTTCCTACGAGCAGTACTTC	CASSQGFSYEQYF
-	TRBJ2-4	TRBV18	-	TGTGCCAGCTCACCACTAAGTCAAGCAATACTAGCCAAAAACATTCAGTACTTC	CASSPLSQAILAKNIQYF
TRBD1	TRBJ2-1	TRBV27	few	TGTGCCAGCAGTTCGACAGGGGGCTACAATGAGCAGTTCTTC	CASSSTGGYNEQFF
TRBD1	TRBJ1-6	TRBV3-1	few	TGTGCCAGCAGCCAACAGCAGGACAGGGGAGGATCACCCCTCCACTTT	CASSQQQDRGGSPLHF
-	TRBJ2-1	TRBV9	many	TGTGCCAGCAGCGTAGAACCCGGAGTGTTCAATGAGCAGTTCTTC	CASSVEPGVFNEQFF
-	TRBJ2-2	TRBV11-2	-	TGTGCCAGCAGCTTGCTACTAGCAGAAGGCGGGGAGCTGTTTTTT	CASSLLLAEGGELFF
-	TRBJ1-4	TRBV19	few	TGTGCCAGTAGTATTGGCAGGGGCGTCGGTGAAAAACTGTTTTTT	CASSIGRGVGEKLFF
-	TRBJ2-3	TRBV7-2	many	TGTGCCAGCAGCAAGGGACTGTCGGATACGCAGTATTTT	CASSKGLSDTQYF
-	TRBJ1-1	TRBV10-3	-	TGTGCCATCAGTGAGTCGACTATGGGAGGGGCGAACACTGAAGCTTTCTTT	CAISESTMGGANTEAFF
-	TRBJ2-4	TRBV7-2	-	TGTGCCAGCAGCTCAAACCGGTGGACAACGGGTAATCAGTACTTC	CASSSNRWTTGNQYF
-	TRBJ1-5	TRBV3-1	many	TGTGCCGCCCGAGGCGAAAAACCCCTCGCCCCCTATCAGCCCCAGCATTTT	CAARGEKPLAPYQPQHF
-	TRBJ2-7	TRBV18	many	TGTGCCAGCTCCCCAGGGACGACGAGCTACGAGCAGTACTTC	CASSPGTTSYEQYF
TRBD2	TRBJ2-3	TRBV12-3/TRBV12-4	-	TGTGCCAGCAGTTTCGTCGGGGGGGCCATAGATACGCAGTATTTT	CASSFVGGAIDTQYF
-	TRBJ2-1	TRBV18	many	TGTGCCAGCTCGGATGGGATGTATGAGCAGTTCTTC	CASSDGMYEQFF
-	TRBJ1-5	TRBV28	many	TGTGCCAGCAGTTTTCTGCTTGGGCTTAGCAATCAGCCCCAGCATTTT	CASSFLLGLSNQPQHF
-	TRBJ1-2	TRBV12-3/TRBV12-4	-	TGTGCCAGCAGTTTATGGTTGGAAGGCTACACCTTC	CASSLWLEGYTF
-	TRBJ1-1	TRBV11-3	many	TGTGCCAGCAGCACCCGGTCCGGGAACACTGAAGCTTTCTTT	CASSTRSGNTEAFF
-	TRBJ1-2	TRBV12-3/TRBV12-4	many	TGTGCCAGCAGCATTCAGACCTATGGCTACACCTTC	CASSIQTYGYTF
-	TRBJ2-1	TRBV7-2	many	TGTGCCAGCAGCTTGCCCCGGAGCTCCTACAATGAGCAGTTCTTC	CASSLPRSSYNEQFF
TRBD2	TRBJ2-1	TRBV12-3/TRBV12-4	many	TGTGCCAGCAGAAGACTAGCGGGGGGGCATGAGCAGTTCTTC	CASRRLAGGHEQFF
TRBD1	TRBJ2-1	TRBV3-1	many	TGTGCCAGCAGCCGGACAGGGGGGAGCTCCTACAATGAGCAGTTCTTC	CASSRTGGSSYNEQFF
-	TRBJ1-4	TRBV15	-	TGTGCCACCAGCAGAGATCGGACGGCTAATGAAAAACTGTTTTTT	CATSRDRTANEKLFF
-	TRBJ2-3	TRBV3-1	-	TGTGCCAGCAGCCGACCCGGGACATTCGCAGATACGCAGTATTTT	CASSRPGTFADTQYF
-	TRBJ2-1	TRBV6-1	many	TGTGCCAGCACCAAATCCGTCGCAGATGAGCAGTTCTTC	CASTKSVADEQFF
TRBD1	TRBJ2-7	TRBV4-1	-	TGCGCCAGCAGCTTTAATACCGGGACAGGGGGCTACGAGCAGTACTTC	CASSFNTGTGGYEQYF
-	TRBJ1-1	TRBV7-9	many	TGTGCCAGCAGCTTATCAGGGGCAAACACTGAAGCTTTCTTT	CASSLSGANTEAFF
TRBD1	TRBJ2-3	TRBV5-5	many	TGTGCCAGCAGCCCAACCACCGACAGGGTGGTAGATACGCAGTATTTT	CASSPTTDRVVDTQYF
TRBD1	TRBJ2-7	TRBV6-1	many	TGTGCCAGCAGGCCCGGGACAGATTACGAGCAGTACTTC	CASRPGTDYEQYF
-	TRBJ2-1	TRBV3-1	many	TGTGCCAGCAGCCCCAGTTTGGTCAGTGAGCAGTTCTTC	CASSPSLVSEQFF
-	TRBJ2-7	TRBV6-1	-	TGTGCCAGCAGCCCCGCCCAAGAGCAGTACTTC	CASSPAQEQYF
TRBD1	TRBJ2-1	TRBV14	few	TGTGCCAGCAGCCAAGGGTACCGGAAGACAGGGTACAATGAGCAGTTCTTC	CASSQGYRKTGYNEQFF
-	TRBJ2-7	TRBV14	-	TGTGCCAGCAGCCAAACCGGGATCCTCTACGAGCAGTACTTC	CASSQTGILYEQYF
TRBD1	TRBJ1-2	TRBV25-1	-	TGTGCCAGCAGTGAATTGGGGACAGGGCTGGCTGGCTACACCTTC	CASSELGTGLAGYTF
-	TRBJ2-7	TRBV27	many	TGTGCCAGCAGTTTGAACGAAGGCTACGAGCAGTACTTC	CASSLNEGYEQYF